Here is one TCR beta chain with its context. The sample comes from a study of cytomegalovirus exposure and HLA in healthy donors. The CDR3 extends over 15 amino acids. Per germline, CDR1 MGHRA and CDR2 YSYEKL. The V end was cut by 5 bases, the J end by 5 bases, with 18 bases between. The study ran its PCR with 60 Vbeta and 13 Jbeta primers. TCRdb's table, derived via immunoSEQ multiplex PCR, lists solely in-frame clones and lacks some. The sample has 200,000 to 250,000 clones; roughly 89% are singletons. The source is a woman younger than 30 in good health and CMV-seronegative. The sequencing sample was made of PBMCs. The V call is TRBV4-1, the J call TRBJ1-1; D is unclear. CDR3 amino acids: CASSSGTEGSTEAFF. CDR3 bases: TGCGCCAGCAGCTCTGGTACGGAGGGTAGTACTGAAGCTTTCTTT.